The 5 T cell receptor beta chains in this list originate from one sample, sequenced in a study of T-cell memory formation after mild COVID-19. MiXCR was run by TCRdb on the 5' RACE reads, yielding one entry per CDR3 protein. Among 500,000 to 550,000 distinct CDR3 sequences listed, roughly 20% were seen once. The sample taken for sequencing was PBMCs or a T cell subset sorted from them (not recorded which). Source of these receptors: an adult woman who had mild COVID-19 (a few samples of this study predate the infection). Cell type and time point are not known.

This clonotype was detected many times. The CDR3 sequence is CASSPNARRGYNEQFF. The CDR3 DNA reads TGTGCCAGCAGCCCGAATGCCCGAAGAGGGTACAATGAGCAGTTCTTC. This chain connects TRBV7-9 to TRBJ2-1, with D tentatively TRBD2 (5 bases). V lost 5 bases to trimming and J lost 4 bases, with 18 bases between them. The CDR3 is made up of 16 amino acids. Germline CDR1 is SEHNR and CDR2 is FQNEAQ (reference sequence). The variable domain in full, with the rest retrieved from reference TRBV7-9 and TRBJ2-1, is DTGVSQNPRHKITKRGQNVTFRCDPISEHNRLYWYRQTLGQGPEFLTYFQNEAQLEKSRLLSDRFSAERPKGSFSTLEIQRTEQGDSAMYLCASSPNARRGYNEQFFGPGTRLTVL.

This clonotype was found a few times. The chain combines TRBV27 with TRBJ2-5; TRBD1 matches at 8 bases. Per germline, CDR1 MNHEY and CDR2 SMNVEV (reference sequence). V was clipped by 5 bases and J by 2 bases; unmatched bases: 7. The CDR3 spans 15 residues. The CDR3 bases are TGTGCCAGCAGTCGGGCCAACAGGGGGCAAGAGACCCAGTACTTC. Protein product: CASSRANRGQETQYF.

This clonotype was counted a few times. This chain links TRBV24-1 with TRBJ2-1; 7 bases map to TRBD2. Germline values: CDR1 KGHDR, CDR2 SFDVKD. CDR3 size: 17 residues. J was trimmed by 4 bases and V by 3 bases; bases with no gene match: 11. The CDR3 reads CATSDDVSSGAYNEQFF. The CDR3 nucleotides are TGTGCCACCAGTGATGATGTTTCTAGCGGAGCATACAATGAGCAGTTCTTC.

Remarks on this clonotype: The junction does not match germline at one end; this may be a read error. The rearrangement links TRBV9 to TRBJ2-5, with D possibly being TRBD1 or TRBD2 (6 bases each). CDR1 is SGDLS, CDR2 YYNGEE, per germline. This CDR3 has 15 amino acids. CDR3 in amino acids: CASSVVVGGAETQYF. CDR3 in DNA: TGTGCCAGCAGCGTAGTGGTGGGGGGCGCGGAGACACAGTACTTC. Together with reference TRBV9 and TRBJ2-5, the CDR3 gives the full variable domain: DSGVTQTPKHLITATGQRVTLRCSPRSGDLSVYWYQQSLDQGLQFLIQYYNGEERAKGNILERFSAQQFPDLHSELNLSSLELGDSALYFCASSVVVGGAETQYFGPGTRLLVL.

The chain links TRBV10-3 to TRBJ2-3; 11 bases agree with TRBD2. There are 15 residues in the CDR3. Germline values: CDR1 ENHRY, CDR2 SYGVKD. V lost 4 bases, J lost 6 bases, and 6 bases stayed unmatched. The CDR3 spells CAISGGLAVIDTQYF. DNA of the CDR3: TGTGCCATCAGTGGGGGACTAGCGGTCATTGATACGCAGTATTTT.